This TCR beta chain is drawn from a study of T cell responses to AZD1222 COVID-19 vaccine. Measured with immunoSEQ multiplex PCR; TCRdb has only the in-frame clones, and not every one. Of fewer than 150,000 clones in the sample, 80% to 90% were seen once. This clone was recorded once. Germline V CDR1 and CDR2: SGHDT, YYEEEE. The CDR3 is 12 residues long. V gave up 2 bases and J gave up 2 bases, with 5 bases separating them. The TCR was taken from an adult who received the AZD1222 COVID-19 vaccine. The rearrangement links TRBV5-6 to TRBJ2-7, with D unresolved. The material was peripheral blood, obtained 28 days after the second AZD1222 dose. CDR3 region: CASSFRPYEQYF. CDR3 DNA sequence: TGTGCCAGCAGCTTTAGGCCCTACGAGCAGTACTTC.